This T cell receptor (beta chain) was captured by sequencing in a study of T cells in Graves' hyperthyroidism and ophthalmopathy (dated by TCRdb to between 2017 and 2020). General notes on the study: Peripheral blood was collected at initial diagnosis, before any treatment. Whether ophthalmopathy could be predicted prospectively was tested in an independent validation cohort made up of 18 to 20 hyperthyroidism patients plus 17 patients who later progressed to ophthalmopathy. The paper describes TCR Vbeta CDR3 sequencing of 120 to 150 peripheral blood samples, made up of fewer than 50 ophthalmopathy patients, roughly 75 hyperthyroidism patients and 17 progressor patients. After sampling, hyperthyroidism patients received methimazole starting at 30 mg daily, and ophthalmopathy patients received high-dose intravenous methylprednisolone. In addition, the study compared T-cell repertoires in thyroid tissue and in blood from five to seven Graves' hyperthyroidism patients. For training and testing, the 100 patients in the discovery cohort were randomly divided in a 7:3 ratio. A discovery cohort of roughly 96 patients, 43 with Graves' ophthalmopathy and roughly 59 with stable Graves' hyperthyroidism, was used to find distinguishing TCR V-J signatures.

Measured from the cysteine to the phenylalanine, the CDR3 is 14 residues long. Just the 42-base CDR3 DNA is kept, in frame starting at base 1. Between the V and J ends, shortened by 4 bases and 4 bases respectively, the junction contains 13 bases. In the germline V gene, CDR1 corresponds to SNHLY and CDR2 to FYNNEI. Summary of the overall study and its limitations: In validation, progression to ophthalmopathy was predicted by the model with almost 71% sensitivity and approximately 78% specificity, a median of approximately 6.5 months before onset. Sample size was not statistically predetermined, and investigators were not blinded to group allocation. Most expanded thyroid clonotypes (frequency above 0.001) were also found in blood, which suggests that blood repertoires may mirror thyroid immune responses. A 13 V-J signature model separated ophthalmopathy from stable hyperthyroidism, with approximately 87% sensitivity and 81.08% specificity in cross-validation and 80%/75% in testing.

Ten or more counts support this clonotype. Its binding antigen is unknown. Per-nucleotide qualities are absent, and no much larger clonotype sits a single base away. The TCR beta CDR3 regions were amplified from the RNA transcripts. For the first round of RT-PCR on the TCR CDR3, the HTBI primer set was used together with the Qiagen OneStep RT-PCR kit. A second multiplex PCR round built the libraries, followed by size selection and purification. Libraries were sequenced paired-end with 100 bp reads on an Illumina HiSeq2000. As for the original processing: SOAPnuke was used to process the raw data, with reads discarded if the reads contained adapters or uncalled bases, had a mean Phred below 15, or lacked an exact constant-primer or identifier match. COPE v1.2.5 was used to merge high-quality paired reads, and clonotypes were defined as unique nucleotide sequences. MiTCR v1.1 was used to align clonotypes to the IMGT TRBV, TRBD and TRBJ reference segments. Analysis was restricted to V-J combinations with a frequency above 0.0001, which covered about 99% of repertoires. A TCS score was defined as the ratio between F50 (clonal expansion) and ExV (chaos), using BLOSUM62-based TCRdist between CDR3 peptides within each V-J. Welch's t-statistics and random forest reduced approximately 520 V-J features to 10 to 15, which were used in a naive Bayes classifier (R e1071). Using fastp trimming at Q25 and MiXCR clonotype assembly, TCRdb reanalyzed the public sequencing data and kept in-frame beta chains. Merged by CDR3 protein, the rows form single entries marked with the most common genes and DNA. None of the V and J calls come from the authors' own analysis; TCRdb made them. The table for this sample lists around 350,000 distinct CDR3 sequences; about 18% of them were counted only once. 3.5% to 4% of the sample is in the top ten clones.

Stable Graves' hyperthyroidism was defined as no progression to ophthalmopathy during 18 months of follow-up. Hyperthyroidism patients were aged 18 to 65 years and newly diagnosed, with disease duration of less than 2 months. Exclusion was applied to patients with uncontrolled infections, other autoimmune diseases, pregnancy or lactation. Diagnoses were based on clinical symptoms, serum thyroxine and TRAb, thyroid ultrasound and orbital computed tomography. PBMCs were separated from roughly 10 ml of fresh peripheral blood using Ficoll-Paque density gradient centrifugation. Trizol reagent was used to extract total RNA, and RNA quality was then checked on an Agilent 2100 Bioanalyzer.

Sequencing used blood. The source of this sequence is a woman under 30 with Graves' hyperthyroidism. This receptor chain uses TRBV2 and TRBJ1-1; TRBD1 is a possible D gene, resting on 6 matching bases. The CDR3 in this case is CASSAAGVLTEAFF. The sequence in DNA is TGTGCCAGCAGTGCGGCAGGGGTCCTCACTGAAGCTTTCTTT.